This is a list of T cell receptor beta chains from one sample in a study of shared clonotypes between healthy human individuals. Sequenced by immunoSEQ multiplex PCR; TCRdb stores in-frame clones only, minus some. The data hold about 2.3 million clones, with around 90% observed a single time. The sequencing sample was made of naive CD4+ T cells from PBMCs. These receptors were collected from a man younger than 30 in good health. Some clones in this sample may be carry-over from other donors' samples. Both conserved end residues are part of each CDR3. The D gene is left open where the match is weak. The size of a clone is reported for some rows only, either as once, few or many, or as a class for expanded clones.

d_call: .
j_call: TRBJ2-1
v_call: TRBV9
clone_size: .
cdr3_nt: TGTGCCAGCAGCGAATTAGCGACCAATGAGCAGTTCTTC
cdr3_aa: CASSELATNEQFF

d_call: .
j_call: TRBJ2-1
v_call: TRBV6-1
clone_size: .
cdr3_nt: TGTGCCAGCAGTGAAGTACGAGGAAATGAGCAGTTCTTC
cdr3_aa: CASSEVRGNEQFF

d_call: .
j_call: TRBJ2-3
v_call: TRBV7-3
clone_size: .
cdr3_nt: TGTGCCAGCAGCTTATTCCGTAGCGGAACTAGCACAGATACGCAGTATTTT
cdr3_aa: CASSLFRSGTSTDTQYF

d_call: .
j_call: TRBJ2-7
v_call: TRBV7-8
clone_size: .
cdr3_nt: TGTGCCAGCAGCCCGGGACTGAACTCCGAGCAGTACTTC
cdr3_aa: CASSPGLNSEQYF

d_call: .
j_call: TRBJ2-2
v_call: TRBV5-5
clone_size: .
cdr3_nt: TGTGCCAGCAGCTTGAGCCAGGGTGGCACCGGGGAGCTGTTTTTT
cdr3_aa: CASSLSQGGTGELFF

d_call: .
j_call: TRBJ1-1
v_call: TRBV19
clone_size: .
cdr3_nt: TGTGCCAGCCACACTCAGGGCCTGAACACTGAAGCTTTCTTT
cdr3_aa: CASHTQGLNTEAFF

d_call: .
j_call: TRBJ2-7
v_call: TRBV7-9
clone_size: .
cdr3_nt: TGTGCCAGCAGCTTCTCTCGGGAAGACTACGAGCAGTACTTC
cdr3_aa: CASSFSREDYEQYF

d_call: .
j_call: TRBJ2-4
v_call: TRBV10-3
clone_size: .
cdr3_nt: TGTGCCATCAGTGACATCCGGACAGAAAACATTCAGTACTTC
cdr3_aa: CAISDIRTENIQYF

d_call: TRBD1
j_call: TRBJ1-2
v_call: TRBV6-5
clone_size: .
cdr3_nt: TGTGCCAGCGGGACAGGGGTCGGCTACACCTTC
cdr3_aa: CASGTGVGYTF

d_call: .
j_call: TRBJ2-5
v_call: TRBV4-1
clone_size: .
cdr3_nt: TGCGCCAGCAGCCAAGATGGAGGAGAGACCCAGTACTTC
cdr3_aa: CASSQDGGETQYF

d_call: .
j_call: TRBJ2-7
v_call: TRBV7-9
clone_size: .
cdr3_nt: TGTGCCAGCAGCTTTTCAGACAGAGACTACGAGCAGTACTTC
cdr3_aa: CASSFSDRDYEQYF

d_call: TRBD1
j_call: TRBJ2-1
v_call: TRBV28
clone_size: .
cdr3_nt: TGTGCCACCAAGCCGGGACAGGGGGTCCTGAAGGAGCAGTTCTTC
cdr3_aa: CATKPGQGVLKEQFF

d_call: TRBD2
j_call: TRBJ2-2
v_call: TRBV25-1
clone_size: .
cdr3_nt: TGTGCCAGCAGTGACCCGTCAAGTGGGGGGGGCGGGGAGCTGTTTTTT
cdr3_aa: CASSDPSSGGGGELFF

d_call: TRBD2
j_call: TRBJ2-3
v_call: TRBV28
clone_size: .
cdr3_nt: TGTGCCAGCAGTTTTATGGCTAGCGGGAGCGTGGGCACAGATACGCAGTATTTT
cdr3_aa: CASSFMASGSVGTDTQYF

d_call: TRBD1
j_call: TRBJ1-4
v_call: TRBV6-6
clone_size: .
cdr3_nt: TGTGCCAGCAGTACAACAGGGGATGAAAAACTGTTTTTT
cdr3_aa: CASSTTGDEKLFF

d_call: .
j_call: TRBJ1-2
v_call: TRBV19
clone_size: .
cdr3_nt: TGTGCCAGTAGTAGAAGGGCCCTTCCTTTTGGCTACACCTTC
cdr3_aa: CASSRRALPFGYTF

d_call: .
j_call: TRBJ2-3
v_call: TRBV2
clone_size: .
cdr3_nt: TGTGCCAGCAGGTTCGGGATCGGGACCCAGATCACAGATACGCAGTATTTT
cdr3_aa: CASRFGIGTQITDTQYF

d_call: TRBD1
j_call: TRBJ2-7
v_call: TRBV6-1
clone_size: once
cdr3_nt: TGTGCCAGCAGCCAACCGGGACAGGGGTCCTACGAGCAGTACTTC
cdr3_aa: CASSQPGQGSYEQYF

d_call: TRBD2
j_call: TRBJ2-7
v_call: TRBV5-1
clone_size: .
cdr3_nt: TGCGCCAGCAGCTTGGTTGCTAGCGGGAGGGGAGAGCAGTACTTC
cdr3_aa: CASSLVASGRGEQYF

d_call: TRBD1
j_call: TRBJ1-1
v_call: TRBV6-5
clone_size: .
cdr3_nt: TGTGCCAGCAGATTGACAGGGGGGGCTGAAGCTTTCTTT
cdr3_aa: CASRLTGGAEAFF

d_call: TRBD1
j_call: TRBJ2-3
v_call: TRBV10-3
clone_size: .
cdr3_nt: TGTGCCATCAACCCGGGACAGGGCCCAGATACGCAGTATTTT
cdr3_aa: CAINPGQGPDTQYF

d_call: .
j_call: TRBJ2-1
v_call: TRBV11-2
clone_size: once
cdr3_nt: TGTGCCAGCAGCCCTCAAACTTACAATGAGCAGTTCTTC
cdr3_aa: CASSPQTYNEQFF

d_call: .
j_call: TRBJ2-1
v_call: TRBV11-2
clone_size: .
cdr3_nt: TGTGCCAGCAGCTTACACCAGGCGGGAACCTACAATGAGCAGTTCTTC
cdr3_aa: CASSLHQAGTYNEQFF

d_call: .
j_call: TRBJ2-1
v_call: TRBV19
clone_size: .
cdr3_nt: TGTGCCAGTAGTCCGCGGGACAGCTCCTACAATGAGCAGTTCTTC
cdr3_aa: CASSPRDSSYNEQFF

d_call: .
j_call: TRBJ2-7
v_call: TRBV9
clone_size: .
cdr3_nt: TGTGCCAGCAGCCCCGGTGGTAGCGGAACCTACGAGCAGTACTTC
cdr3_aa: CASSPGGSGTYEQYF

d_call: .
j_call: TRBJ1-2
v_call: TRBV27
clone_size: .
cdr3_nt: TGTGCCAGCAGCCGTTGGGGGGACGCTAACTATGGCTACACCTTC
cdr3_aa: CASSRWGDANYGYTF

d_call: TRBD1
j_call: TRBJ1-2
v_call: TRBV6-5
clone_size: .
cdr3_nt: TGTGCCAGCAGTTATGGTCCAGGGGGCAACTATGGCTACACCTTC
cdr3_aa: CASSYGPGGNYGYTF

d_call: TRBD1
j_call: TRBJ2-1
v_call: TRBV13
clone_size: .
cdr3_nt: TGTGCCAGCAGCTGGGACAGGGGCGATGAGCAGTTCTTC
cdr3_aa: CASSWDRGDEQFF

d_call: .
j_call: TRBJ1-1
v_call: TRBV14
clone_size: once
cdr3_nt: TGTGCCAGCAGCCCTAGGGGGGAATCGTTTGAAGCTTTCTTT
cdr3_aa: CASSPRGESFEAFF

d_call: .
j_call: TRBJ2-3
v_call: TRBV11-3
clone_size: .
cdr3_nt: TGTGCCAGCAGCTTGGGCGGGAGCACAGATACGCAGTATTTT
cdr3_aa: CASSLGGSTDTQYF

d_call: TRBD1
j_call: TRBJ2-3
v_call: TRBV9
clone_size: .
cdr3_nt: TGTGCCAGCAGCGTTCGGACAGGGGCCCGAGGGAGCACAGATACGCAGTATTTT
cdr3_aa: CASSVRTGARGSTDTQYF

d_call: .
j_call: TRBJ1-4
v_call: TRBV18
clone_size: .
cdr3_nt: TGTGCCAGCTCACCAGAGCTTGGCGAAAAACTGTTTTTT
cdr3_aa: CASSPELGEKLFF

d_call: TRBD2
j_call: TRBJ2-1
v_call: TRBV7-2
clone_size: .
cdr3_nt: TGTGCCAGCAGCTTGGGACTAGCGGATTACAATGAGCAGTTCTTC
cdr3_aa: CASSLGLADYNEQFF

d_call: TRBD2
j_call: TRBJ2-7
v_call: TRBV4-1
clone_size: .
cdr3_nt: TGCGCCAGCAGCCCCGACGGTGGGCTAGCGGGAGCCTACGAGCAGTACTTC
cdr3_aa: CASSPDGGLAGAYEQYF

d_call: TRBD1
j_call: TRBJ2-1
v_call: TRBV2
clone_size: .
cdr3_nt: TGTGCCAGCAGTACCGACAGGGTCGGAGTCAATGAGCAGTTCTTC
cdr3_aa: CASSTDRVGVNEQFF

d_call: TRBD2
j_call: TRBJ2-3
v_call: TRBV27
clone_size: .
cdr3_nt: TGTGCCAGCAAATTAGCGGGAGGGTACACAGATACGCAGTATTTT
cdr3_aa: CASKLAGGYTDTQYF

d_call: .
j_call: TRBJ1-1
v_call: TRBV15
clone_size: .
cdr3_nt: TGTGCCACCAGCCCCCAAGGGGGGAACACTGAAGCTTTCTTT
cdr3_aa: CATSPQGGNTEAFF